These 11 T cell receptor beta chains came from one sample sequenced in a study of long-term antiretroviral therapy in people with HIV. Sequencing relied on immunoSEQ assay v3.0, run at survey level. Profiling relied on immunoSEQ multiplex PCR, and the TCRdb table lists in-frame clones only, not all of them. The sample holds roughly 28,000 clones, 70% to 90% seen once. The material was unsorted PBMCs, obtained 3 years after starting antiretroviral therapy. The receptors were gathered from a man aged 35-49 years with HIV.

The genes are TRBV6-1 and TRBJ2-5; maybe TRBD2 (5 bases). The CDR3 contains 14 residues. Germline CDR1 and CDR2: MNHNS and SASEGT. Trimming took off 4 bases at V and 2 bases at J, with 11 bases between the two ends. The CDR3 loop is CASSVYRGQETQYF. Here the CDR3 DNA reads TGTGCCAGCAGTGTGTACAGAGGGCAAGAGACCCAGTACTTC.

V gene TRBV7-9 combines with J gene TRBJ2-7, with TRBD1 matching 10 bases. This CDR3 has 14 amino acids. Trimming took 8 bases from V and 3 from J; bases not matched to a gene: 7. Germline loops: CDR1 SEHNR, CDR2 FQNEAQ (reference sequence). The DNA for the CDR3 is TGTGCCAGCGCCCAGACAGGGGGCGACTACGAGCAGTACTTC. Translating gives CASAQTGGDYEQYF.

V usage is TRBV10-1 and J usage is TRBJ1-5; D remains unclear. This CDR3 is built from 12 residues. The V end was cut by 2 bases, the J end by 7 bases, with 6 bases between. Per germline, CDR1 WNHNN and CDR2 SYGVQD (reference sequence). CDR3 bases: TGCGCCAGCAGTGAGAGTGACCAGCCCCAGCATTTT. It codes for CASSESDQPQHF.

This rearrangement joins TRBV7-3 to TRBJ2-1; 12 bases match TRBD2. The CDR3 covers 16 residues. J was trimmed by 7 bases and V by 4 bases; bases with no gene match: 8. CDR1 SGHTA and CDR2 FQGTGA come from the germline V gene. As DNA, the CDR3 is TGTGCCAGCAGCTCAAACGCCGGACTAGCGGGGAATGAGCAGTTCTTC. This encodes CASSSNAGLAGNEQFF.

This chain joins TRBV19 and TRBJ1-1, with 8 nucleotides matching TRBD1. The junction had 7 bases not matched to a gene; V was cut back by 5 bases and J by 5 bases. The CDR3 totals 14 residues. CDR1 and CDR2 (germline): LNHDA, SQIVND (reference sequence). The CDR3 here is CASSPLDRETEAFF. The CDR3 bases are TGTGCCAGTAGTCCCTTGGACAGGGAAACTGAAGCTTTCTTT.

This chain connects TRBV28 to TRBJ1-2; 8 nucleotides match TRBD1. Trimming cost V 6 bases and J 8 bases; bases outside gene matches: 5. The CDR3 contains 12 residues. Per germline, CDR1 MDHEN and CDR2 SYDVKM. The CDR3 region has the DNA TGTGCCAGCAGCCTTACAGGGGGGGGCTACACCTTC. It codes for CASSLTGGGYTF.

This chain connects TRBV2 to TRBJ2-1, with 13 bases matching TRBD2. Germline lookup yields CDR1 SNHLY and CDR2 FYNNEI. CDR3 length: 17 amino acids. V trimming: 6 bases; J trimming: 6 bases; junction bases outside the gene matches: 11. CDR3 sequence (DNA): TGTGCCAGCAGCGCGCTCGGGACTAGCGGGGATATCAATGAGCAGTTCTTC. Protein: CASSALGTSGDINEQFF.

The V and J genes are TRBV10-3 and TRBJ1-4; perhaps TRBD1 as D (5 bases). With 3 bases removed from V and 8 bases from J, the gap between germline ends came to 13 bases. Germline lookup yields CDR1 ENHRY and CDR2 SYGVKD. This CDR3 spans 14 amino acids. The CDR3, as DNA: TGTGCCATCAGTGATTCCCGGGGCCGGGAAAAACTGTTTTTT. Amino acid sequence: CAISDSRGREKLFF.

The chain uses TRBV11-2 and TRBJ1-4; 7 bases are shared with TRBD1. V lost 4 bases to trimming and J lost 8 bases; unmatched junction nucleotides: 10. Germline V gene sequence: CDR1 SGHAT, CDR2 FQNNGV. The CDR3 sequence is 15 residues long. The CDR3 nucleotides read TGTGCCAGCAGCTCCTCAGGGGGGATAGGGGAAAAACTGTTTTTT. Its translation: CASSSSGGIGEKLFF.

This clone occurred once. V is TRBV5-1 and J is TRBJ2-7; 8 nucleotides line up with TRBD1. This CDR3 comprises 14 residues. V shed 1 base, J shed 8 bases, and the junction held 8 bases outside the gene matches. In germline, CDR1 is SGHRS, CDR2 YFSETQ. Here the CDR3 DNA reads TGCGCCAGCAGCTTGAACGGACAGGGCTCCCAGCAGTACTTC. Amino acids: CASSLNGQGSQQYF.

The chain links TRBV27 to TRBJ1-2; possible D gene TRBD1, 5 bases. Germline loops: CDR1 MNHEY, CDR2 SMNVEV (reference sequence). V dropped 5 bases and J dropped 2 bases, with 9 bases sitting between them. This CDR3 is built from 13 residues. The CDR3 loop reads CASSPPGNYGYTF. The CDR3 nucleotides are TGTGCCAGCAGTCCCCCAGGGAACTATGGCTACACCTTC.